The 20 T cell receptor beta chains given below trace back to one sample, sequenced in a study of cytomegalovirus exposure and HLA in healthy donors. With 60 Vbeta and 13 Jbeta primers, the PCR was carried out. Sequencing used immunoSEQ multiplex PCR; TCRdb keeps in-frame clones, though not all of them. The table lists 150,000 to 200,000 clones, around nine tenths of them singletons. The sequencing sample was made of PBMCs. The receptors come from a woman between 18 and 29 years old in good health and CMV-seronegative.

The chain combines TRBV19 with TRBJ1-2, with D unclear. CDR1 is LNHDA and CDR2 is SQIVND in the germline V gene (reference sequence). V was clipped by 1 base and J by 3 bases, with 6 bases between them. This CDR3 has 13 residues. DNA for the CDR3: TGTGCCAGTAGTATAGGGGCAGACTATGGCTACACCTTC. As protein: CASSIGADYGYTF. The full variable domain, completed using reference TRBV19 and TRBJ1-2, is DGGITQSPKYLFRKEGQNVTLSCEQNLNHDAMYWYRQDPGQGLRLIYYSQIVNDFQKGDIAEGYSVSREKKESFPLTVTSAQKNPTAFYLCASSIGADYGYTFGSGTRLTVV.

V and J are TRBV5-4 and TRBJ1-2; 12 bases align to TRBD1. Germline V CDR1 and CDR2: SGHNT, YYREEE (reference sequence). Germline trimming cut 4 bases from V and 2 bases from J; bases unmatched to any gene: 6. This CDR3 comprises 16 residues. CDR3 in amino acids: CASSVTGTGGNYGYTF. The CDR3 bases are TGTGCCAGCAGCGTTACCGGGACAGGGGGCAACTATGGCTACACCTTC. Using reference TRBV5-4 and TRBJ1-2 for the parts outside the CDR3, the full variable domain is ETGVTQSPTHLIKTRGQQVTLRCSSQSGHNTVSWYQQALGQGPQFIFQYYREEENGRGNFPPRFSGLQFPNYSSELNVNALELDDSALYLCASSVTGTGGNYGYTFGSGTRLTVV.

About this clone itself: Compared with germline, one end of the junction differs, possibly owing to a read error. The same CDR3 also results from other DNA sequences found in this sample. The chain recombines TRBV29-1 with TRBJ2-2; TRBD1 matches 7 bases. The CDR3 is 14 residues long. Germline CDR1 SQVTM, CDR2 ANQGSEA. The CDR3 region is CSATGTANTGELFF. For the CDR3, the DNA is TGCAGCGCTACCGGGACAGCGAACACTGGGGAGCTGTTTTTT.

This clone occurred once. The junction departs from the called germline gene at one end, perhaps through a read error. Other DNA sequences from this sample encode an identical CDR3 as well. The J gene is TRBJ2-7, the V gene TRBV7-9; tentative D call: TRBD1 (6 bases). Germline assignment: CDR1 SEHNR and CDR2 FQNEAQ (reference sequence). This CDR3 comprises 12 residues. DNA of the CDR3: TGTTCCAGCAGCTTACAGGGATACGAGCAGTACTTC. Amino acid sequence: CSSSLQGYEQYF.

The chain has TRBV4-3 and TRBJ1-1, with 8 bases that match TRBD1. V shed 5 bases and J 12 bases; nucleotides not matched to a gene: 11. The V gene's germline CDR1 is LGHNA and CDR2 YSLEER. There are 13 residues in the CDR3. This CDR3 reads CASSSRDRLGPFF. The CDR3 nucleotides read TGCGCCAGCAGCAGCCGGGACAGGCTCGGACCTTTCTTT.

The chain combines TRBV28 with TRBJ2-2; unclear D gene. Trimming shortened V by 4 bases and J by 3 bases, and 6 bases separated the two germline ends. This CDR3 spans 13 amino acids. Germline values: CDR1 MDHEN, CDR2 SYDVKM. The DNA for the CDR3 is TGTGCCAGCAGTTCGAGAGACACCGGGGAGCTGTTTTTT. Translating it yields CASSSRDTGELFF.

The chain carries TRBV15 and TRBJ2-2; D not certain. This CDR3 has 14 residues. The germline CDR1 and CDR2 sequences are LNHNV and YYDKDF (reference sequence). The ends were cut back, 5 bases at V and 0 bases at J, with 7 bases in the middle. CDR3 nucleotide sequence: TGTGCCACCAGCCTTTCTGCGAACACCGGGGAGCTGTTTTTT. Translated, it gives CATSLSANTGELFF.

This clone was seen more than once but under ten times. The chain recombines TRBV4-2 with TRBJ2-7; maybe TRBD2 (5 bases). The V gene's germline CDR1 is LGHNA and CDR2 YNFKEQ. The CDR3 consists of 15 residues. Deletions cut 5 bases from V and 6 bases from J, with 20 bases between. The CDR3 spells CASSLQRSGSAEQYF. The CDR3 coding sequence is TGTGCCAGCAGCTTACAACGGTCGGGGTCGGCCGAGCAGTACTTC.

This rearrangement joins TRBV19 to TRBJ2-7; 9 nucleotides agree with TRBD1. V lost 5 bases and J lost 4; bases outside the gene matches: 9. The germline gives CDR1 LNHDA, CDR2 SQIVND (reference sequence). This CDR3 is built from 15 residues. CDR3 residues: CASSASDRGTYEQYF. Written as DNA, the CDR3 is TGTGCCAGTAGTGCCTCGGACAGGGGAACATACGAGCAGTACTTC.

The V and J genes are TRBV4-1 and TRBJ2-3, with 7 positions matching TRBD2. The J segment lost 4 bases and the V segment lost 1 base, leaving 2 bases of the junction unmatched. Germline V gives CDR1 MGHRA, CDR2 YSYEKL. This CDR3 has 14 residues. The CDR3 sequence is CASSQGTSADTQYF. The CDR3 nucleotides are TGCGCCAGCAGCCAAGGGACTAGTGCAGATACGCAGTATTTT.

The gene calls are TRBV6-1 and TRBJ1-6; tentative D call: TRBD1 (5 bases). Germline V CDR1 and CDR2: MNHNS, SASEGT. This CDR3 is 15 amino acids long. The germline V and J ends were trimmed by 1 base and 5 bases, with 9 bases remaining between them. The CDR3 sequence is CASSEGQRNNSPLHF. The DNA for the CDR3 is TGTGCCAGCAGTGAAGGACAGAGGAATAATTCACCCCTCCACTTT.

The chain employs TRBV4-1 and TRBJ2-1, with 12 bases aligning to TRBD2. Unmatched junction bases numbered 4, after V lost 5 bases and J lost 8 bases. There are 14 residues in the CDR3. Germline-derived CDR1 and CDR2 are MGHRA and YSYEKL. CDR3 DNA: TGCGCCAGCAGCTGGACTAGCGGGGCGGATGAGCAGTTCTTC. Translated: CASSWTSGADEQFF.

The sample holds one count of this clone. The chain combines TRBV7-9 with TRBJ2-1; 9 bases fit TRBD2. The V gene's germline CDR1 is SEHNR and CDR2 FQNEAQ (reference sequence). This CDR3 contains 15 residues. The ends lost 6 bases at V and 8 bases at J; junction bases unmatched: 11. For the CDR3, the DNA is TGTGCCAGCAGTCCTCACGGGACTAGCCCCGATGAGCAGTTCTTC. Its translation: CASSPHGTSPDEQFF.

This clone came up a few times. CDR3 residues: CASSDLAAQHF. CDR3 bases: TGTGCCAGCAGTGACTTGGCGGCCCAGCATTTT. The V and J genes are TRBV6-1 and TRBJ1-5; D remains unclear. This CDR3 is built from 11 residues. Germline loops: CDR1 MNHNS, CDR2 SASEGT. The V end was cut by 3 bases, the J end by 11 bases, with 8 bases between.

The rearrangement links TRBV7-6 to TRBJ2-5; weak D call: TRBD1 (5 bases). Germline V gives CDR1 SGHVS, CDR2 FNYEAQ. The V and J ends lost 0 bases and 2 bases respectively, with 10 bases between them. The CDR3 has 15 residues. The CDR3 here is CASSLALTGQETQYF. CDR3 bases: TGTGCCAGCAGCTTAGCGTTAACAGGACAAGAGACCCAGTACTTC.

The chain carries TRBV7-6 and TRBJ1-5; 9 bases fit TRBD1. The CDR3 consists of 15 residues. With 5 bases clipped from V and 6 bases from J, the junction kept 8 bases outside the gene matches. The germline CDR1 and CDR2 sequences are SGHVS and FNYEAQ. This CDR3 is CASSPGDRVSQPQHF. CDR3 DNA: TGTGCCAGCAGCCCTGGGGACAGGGTTTCTCAGCCCCAGCATTTT.

The J gene is TRBJ2-5, the V gene TRBV9; 7 bases are a match to TRBD2. The germline gives CDR1 SGDLS, CDR2 YYNGEE. V gave up 0 bases and J gave up 5 bases; unmatched junction bases: 7. The CDR3 contains 15 residues. CDR3 DNA sequence: TGTGCCAGCAGCGTAGGGGGGGGGAGGTTGGAGACCCAGTACTTC. It translates to CASSVGGGRLETQYF.

The genes are TRBV2 and TRBJ1-1; 7 bases are shared with TRBD1. The CDR3 covers 13 residues. CDR1 SNHLY and CDR2 FYNNEI come from the germline V gene. After removal of 6 bases from V and 1 base from J, the junction contained 2 bases not matched to a gene. The CDR3 spells CASRGQPNTEAFF. CDR3 DNA sequence: TGTGCCAGCAGGGGACAGCCGAACACTGAAGCTTTCTTT.

V usage is TRBV13 and J usage is TRBJ2-5; D gene unclear. Germline V gene data show CDR1 as PRHDT and CDR2 as FYEKMQ (reference sequence). This CDR3 contains 14 residues. V lost 3 bases, J lost 5 bases, and 13 bases lay in between. The CDR3 sequence: CASSFRPGDETQYF. The CDR3 DNA reads TGTGCCAGCAGCTTCCGACCGGGTGACGAGACCCAGTACTTC.

V usage is TRBV7-8 and J usage is TRBJ1-5; possibly TRBD1 for D (6 bases). V was shortened by 5 bases and J by 6 bases, with 14 bases between the two germline ends. Germline CDR1 reads SGHVS; CDR2 reads FQNEAQ. The CDR3 extends over 14 amino acids. The CDR3 DNA reads as TGTGCCAGCAGCCCCGCAGGGGTAACTCAGCCCCAGCATTTT. As protein: CASSPAGVTQPQHF.